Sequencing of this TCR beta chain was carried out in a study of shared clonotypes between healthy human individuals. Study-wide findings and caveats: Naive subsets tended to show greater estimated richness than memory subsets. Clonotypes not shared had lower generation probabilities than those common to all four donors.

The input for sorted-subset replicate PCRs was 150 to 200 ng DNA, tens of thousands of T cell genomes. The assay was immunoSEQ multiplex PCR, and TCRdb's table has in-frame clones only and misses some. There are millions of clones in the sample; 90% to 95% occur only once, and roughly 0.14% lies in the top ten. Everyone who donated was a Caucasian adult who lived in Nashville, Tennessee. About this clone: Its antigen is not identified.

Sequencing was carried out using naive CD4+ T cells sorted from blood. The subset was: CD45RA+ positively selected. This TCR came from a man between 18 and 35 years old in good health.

CDR3 protein: CASSDDRVNEQFF. The CDR3 bases are TGTGCCAGCAGTGACGATCGGGTGAATGAGCAGTTCTTC. The V gene is TRBV2, the J gene TRBJ2-1; no firm D call. Between the trimmed V and J ends, which lost 3 bases and 7 bases, there was a span of 10 bases. CDR1 and CDR2 (germline): SNHLY, FYNNEI. This CDR3 region has 13 residues.